These 19 T cell receptor beta chains share one sample of origin, sequenced in a study of cytomegalovirus exposure and HLA in healthy donors. PCR employed 60 Vbeta and 13 Jbeta primers. Assay: immunoSEQ multiplex PCR; the TCRdb copy retains only in-frame clones and omits some. The sample includes around 130,000 clones, around 86% of them seen just once. The sequenced sample consisted of PBMCs. The receptors derive from a man younger than 45 in good health and CMV-seronegative.

The gene calls are TRBV7-2 and TRBJ1-4, with TRBD1 as a possible D gene (5 bases). Trimming shortened V by 4 bases and J by 5 bases, and 14 bases separated the two germline ends. The CDR3 covers 15 residues. Germline CDR1 SGHTA, CDR2 FQGNSA. The CDR3 here is CASSSPGLSNEKLFF. DNA of the CDR3: TGTGCCAGCAGCTCGCCGGGACTTTCAAATGAAAAACTGTTTTTT.

This clone was detected only once. J is TRBJ2-1 and V is TRBV7-9; 8 bases align to TRBD2. The junction had 3 bases not matched to a gene; V was cut back by 5 bases and J by 0 bases. This CDR3 is 15 amino acids long. Germline V gene data show CDR1 as SEHNR and CDR2 as FQNEAQ (reference sequence). The CDR3 coding sequence is TGTGCCAGCAGCCCGGGGGGGGCCTCCTACAATGAGCAGTTCTTC. Translation: CASSPGGASYNEQFF.

The chain joins TRBV6-7 to TRBJ2-7; 8 bases align to TRBD1. TRBV6-7 is an open reading frame whose function is uncertain. V gave up 4 bases and J gave up 3 bases; unmatched junction bases: 8. The CDR3 length is 15 residues. The CDR3 reads CASSWAPGQVYEQYF. For the CDR3, the DNA is TGTGCCAGCAGTTGGGCACCGGGACAGGTCTACGAGCAGTACTTC.

Comment on this clone: Relative to the germline gene, one junction end is altered; a read error may explain this. The chain recombines TRBV11-3 with TRBJ2-6; 8 nucleotides line up with TRBD1. Germline V CDR1 and CDR2: SGHNT, YENEEA. The CDR3 is 17 amino acids. Written as DNA, the CDR3 is TGTGCCAGCAGCTCAGGACAGGGTGGTCGTGGGGCCAACGGCCTGACTTTC. Its protein product is CASSSGQGGRGANGLTF. Together with reference TRBV11-3 and TRBJ2-6, the CDR3 gives the full variable domain: EAGVVQSPRYKIIEKKQPVAFWCNPISGHNTLYWYLQNLGQGPELLIRYENEEAVDDSQLPKDRFSAERLKGVDSTLKIQPAELGDSAVYLCASSSGQGGRGANGLTFGAGSRLTVL.

Comment on this clone: A read error may account for a junction end that differs from germline. The V and J genes are TRBV7-2 and TRBJ2-1; TRBD2 matches at 10 bases. The V gene's germline CDR1 is SGHTA and CDR2 FQGNSA. The length of the CDR3 is 17 residues. The DNA of the CDR3 is TGTGCCAGCAGCCTAGCGGGGGCACTTCTTTCCTACAATGAGCAGTTCTTC. It specifies CASSLAGALLSYNEQFF.

The chain employs TRBV5-1 and TRBJ2-2; TRBD2 might be the D (6 bases). CDR1 and CDR2 from the germline V gene are SGHRS and YFSETQ. The CDR3 spans 15 residues. V was cut by 5 bases and J by 4 bases, with 15 bases left in between. CDR3 region: CASREEGASTGELFF. In nucleotides, the CDR3 is TGCGCCAGCAGAGAGGAGGGCGCGAGCACCGGGGAGCTGTTTTTT.

V and J are TRBV10-3 and TRBJ2-7; D remains ambiguous. CDR3 size: 13 residues. V was clipped by 4 bases and J by 0 bases, with 7 bases between them. Germline V gene lookup returns CDR1 ENHRY and CDR2 SYGVKD. The CDR3 sequence: CAISVDNSYEQYF. The DNA for the CDR3 is TGTGCCATCAGTGTAGACAACTCCTACGAGCAGTACTTC.

The rearrangement uses TRBV5-5 and TRBJ1-6, with 8 bases aligning to TRBD1. The junction had 5 bases not matched to a gene; V was cut back by 1 base and J by 8 bases. Per germline, CDR1 SGHKS and CDR2 YYEKEE (reference sequence). CDR3 length: 15 amino acids. The CDR3 sequence: CASSLRGQDDSPLHF. The CDR3 nucleotides read TGTGCCAGCAGCTTGAGGGGACAGGATGATTCACCCCTCCACTTT.

This clone came up once. The rearrangement uses TRBV29-1 and TRBJ1-1; TRBD1 agrees at 8 bases. The CDR3 has 11 amino acids. V gave up 6 bases and J gave up 12 bases; unmatched junction bases: 9. Germline loops: CDR1 SQVTM, CDR2 ANQGSEA. As DNA, the CDR3 is TGCAGCGTAGTCCGGGACAGGACGACTTTCTTT. Encoded protein: CSVVRDRTTFF.

This chain connects TRBV4-1 to TRBJ2-6; D might be TRBD1 (5 bases). V lost 1 base to trimming and J lost 2 bases, with 9 bases between them. The CDR3 is 16 amino acids. Germline V lookup: CDR1 MGHRA, CDR2 YSYEKL. CDR3 in DNA: TGCGCCAGCAGCCAAGGTCCCAGGGCTGGGGCCAACGTCCTGACTTTC. Its protein is CASSQGPRAGANVLTF.

This clone was picked up one time. V and J are TRBV7-6 and TRBJ2-5, with a tentative D call TRBD1 (6 bases). Judging by the DNA end, TRBJ2-7 fits better; the J call may be wrong. CDR1 is SGHVS, CDR2 FNYEAQ, per germline. The CDR3 is 13 amino acids. The CDR3 spells CASSPTGYDEQYF. CDR3 in DNA: TGTGCCAGCAGCCCAACAGGGTATGACGAGCAGTACTTC.

The chain couples TRBV28 to TRBJ1-3, with 8 positions matching TRBD1. In germline, CDR1 is MDHEN, CDR2 SYDVKM. The CDR3 has 19 amino acids. V dropped 1 base and J dropped 2; count of bases not matched to a gene: 13. The CDR3 DNA follows: TGTGCCAGCAGTTTATTAATGGCAGGGGGCCGCCGTGCTGGAAACACCATATATTTT. It translates to CASSLLMAGGRRAGNTIYF.

V gene TRBV12-5 combines with J gene TRBJ2-7; 8 positions match TRBD1. The CDR3 is 13 amino acids. The J segment lost 6 bases and the V segment lost 6 bases, leaving 7 bases of the junction unmatched. CDR1 LGHNT and CDR2 FRNRAP come from the germline V gene. The CDR3 coding sequence is TGTGCTAGTGGGCCCGGACAGGGCGCCGAGCAGTACTTC. Translating it yields CASGPGQGAEQYF.

The chain recombines TRBV19 with TRBJ1-3, with D perhaps TRBD1 (6 bases). Germline V gene data show CDR1 as LNHDA and CDR2 as SQIVND (reference sequence). CDR3 length: 19 amino acids. Trimming stripped 0 bases from V and 0 bases from J, with 18 bases between. For the CDR3, the DNA is TGTGCCAGTAGTATAGAGGGGACATCCTACCAACGCTCTGGAAACACCATATATTTT. Translation gives CASSIEGTSYQRSGNTIYF.

The chain couples TRBV19 to TRBJ1-2; no clear D gene. This CDR3 contains 13 residues. The germline V and J ends were trimmed by 2 bases and 4 bases, with 8 bases remaining between them. The V gene's germline CDR1 is LNHDA and CDR2 SQIVND (reference sequence). CDR3 bases: TGTGCCAGTAGTATAACGGAGGGCTATGGCTACACCTTC. It yields the protein CASSITEGYGYTF.

V is TRBV18 and J is TRBJ2-2, with D tentatively TRBD1 (6 bases). This CDR3 has 15 amino acids. The V gene lost 3 bases and the J gene lost 2 bases, with 10 bases spanning the gap. Germline assignment: CDR1 KGHSH and CDR2 LQKENI. The CDR3: CASSPGTSNTGELFF. The CDR3 DNA reads TGTGCCAGCTCACCCGGGACAAGTAACACCGGGGAGCTGTTTTTT.

The V and J genes are TRBV10-2 and TRBJ2-3; 9 positions agree with TRBD2. CDR3 length: 16 amino acids. The V gene end was trimmed by 4 bases and the J gene end by 1 base; junction bases not matched to a gene: 6. Germline V gene data show CDR1 as WSHSY and CDR2 as SAAADI. Written as DNA, the CDR3 is TGCGCCAGCAGTGGGGGGACTAGCTTTGGCACAGATACGCAGTATTTT. This gives the protein CASSGGTSFGTDTQYF.

V is TRBV7-9 and J is TRBJ1-4; D is unresolved. V lost 5 bases and J 6 bases, leaving 7 bases between the germline ends. The V gene's germline CDR1 is SEHNR and CDR2 FQNEAQ (reference sequence). The CDR3 loop spans 12 amino acids. In nucleotides, the CDR3 is TGTGCCAGCAGCCTCCTTGATGAAAAACTGTTTTTT. Translation gives CASSLLDEKLFF.

On this clone: A junction boundary mismatches the germline segment, possibly from a read error. V usage is TRBV19 and J usage is TRBJ2-6, with D possibly being TRBD1 (5 bases). CDR1 is LNHDA, CDR2 SQIVND, per germline (reference sequence). The CDR3 runs to 14 residues. CDR3: CASNHHSGANGLTF. CDR3 nucleotide sequence: TGTGCCAGCAACCACCATTCTGGGGCCAACGGCCTGACTTTC.